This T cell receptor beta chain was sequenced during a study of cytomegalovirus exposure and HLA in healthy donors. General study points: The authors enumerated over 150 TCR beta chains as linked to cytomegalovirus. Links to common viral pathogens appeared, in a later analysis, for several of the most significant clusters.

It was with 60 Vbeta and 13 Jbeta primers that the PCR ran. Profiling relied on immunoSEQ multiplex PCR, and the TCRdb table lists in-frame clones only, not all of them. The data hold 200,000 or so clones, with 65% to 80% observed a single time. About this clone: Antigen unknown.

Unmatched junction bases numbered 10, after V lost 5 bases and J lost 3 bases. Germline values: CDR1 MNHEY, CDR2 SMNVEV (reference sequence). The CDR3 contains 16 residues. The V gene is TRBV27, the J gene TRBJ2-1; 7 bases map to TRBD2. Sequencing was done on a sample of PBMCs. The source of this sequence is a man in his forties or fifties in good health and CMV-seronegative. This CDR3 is CASSPQRLADYNEQFF. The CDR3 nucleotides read TGTGCCAGCAGTCCACAACGGCTAGCGGACTACAATGAGCAGTTCTTC.